What follows is one T cell receptor beta chain and its context. The target antigen is unknown. Every bit of the isolated RNA underwent reverse transcription, so sequencing read expressed TCRB transcripts. Method: immunoSEQ multiplex PCR; TCRdb's copy keeps in-frame clones and lacks some. The sample comprises more than 550,000 clones, roughly an eighth of which are singletons, and 0.035% to 0.045% rests with the top ten. This sample was taken from a study of beta chain features in type 1 diabetes. From germline, CDR1 is SQVTM and CDR2 ANQGSEA. The length of the CDR3 is 15 residues. The trim removed 3 bases at V and 0 bases at J, leaving 7 bases unmatched. Notes on the study in general: A moderate, significant TCRB CDR3 shortening appeared in type 1 diabetes across four CD4+ subsets. The study found fewer insertions and more deletions at VDJ junctions in type 1 diabetes patients. Patients' naive, central memory and regulatory TCRB repertoires appeared more alike than those of healthy donors. Sequencing of cDNA might inflate the share of cells that strongly express TCR.

The sample taken for sequencing was naive CD4+ T cells from blood. The receptor's source is a man aged 18 to 30 with type 1 diabetes. V usage is TRBV29-1 and J usage is TRBJ2-7; 8 nucleotides line up with TRBD2. In DNA, the CDR3 is TGCAGCGTTGACCTCGGCACTAGCGGCTCCTACGAGCAGTACTTC. Translating it yields CSVDLGTSGSYEQYF.